These T cell receptor beta chains were read from a single sample in a study of lymphopenia after photon versus proton radiotherapy. Assay used: immunoSEQ multiplex PCR; TCRdb lists only in-frame clones, some missing. This table has around 20,000 clones, 80% to 95% appearing once. The sample here was peripheral blood, taken from a patient treated with proton-based radiotherapy. Source of these receptors: a woman in her 70s with pancreatic cancer. Some clones in this sample may be carry-over from other donors' samples. Both conserved end residues are part of each CDR3. The D gene is left open where the match is weak. The size field is filled for only some rows; it gives once, few, many or a size class.

D gene	V gene	clone size	J gene	CDR3 DNA	CDR3 protein
.	TRBV10-3	few	TRBJ1-6	TGTGCCATCAGTGAACCAGGCTCCTATAATTCACCCCTCCACTTT	CAISEPGSYNSPLHF
TRBD1	TRBV29-1	.	TRBJ1-2	TGCAGCGTTAGGTTGACAGGGGAAGGCTACACCTTC	CSVRLTGEGYTF
.	TRBV7-2	once	TRBJ2-7	TGTGCCAGCAGCTTAGAACGGGGCAGGGGCGCATACGAGCAGTACTTC	CASSLERGRGAYEQYF
.	TRBV7-3	.	TRBJ2-6	TGTGCCAGCAGCTTAGGGCCCTCTGGGGCCAACGTCCTGACTTTC	CASSLGPSGANVLTF
.	TRBV28	.	TRBJ1-5	TGTGCCAGCAGTCTGCGCACGGGGCATCAGCCCCAGCATTTT	CASSLRTGHQPQHF
.	TRBV5-6	.	TRBJ1-1	TGTGCCAGCAGCTTGGCCTGGCGCAGGGTGAACACTGAAGCTTTCTTT	CASSLAWRRVNTEAFF
.	TRBV5-5	.	TRBJ1-2	TGTGCCAGCAGCTTGCTCGGGTCGAATTATGGCTACACCTTC	CASSLLGSNYGYTF
.	TRBV15	.	TRBJ1-3	TGTGCCACCAGCAGAGATCCCCAGGATGGAAACACCATATATTTT	CATSRDPQDGNTIYF
TRBD1	TRBV5-1	.	TRBJ2-1	TGCGCCAGCAGCTTGGACAGGGGGTTGTTCTTC	CASSLDRGLFF
.	TRBV5-6	.	TRBJ2-7	TGTGCCAGCAGCTTCTTCTCCGCCCACGAGCAGTACTTC	CASSFFSAHEQYF
.	TRBV6-6	.	TRBJ1-5	TGTGCCAGCAGTACGCACCGGACAGACAATCAGCCCCAGCATTTT	CASSTHRTDNQPQHF
.	TRBV28	.	TRBJ1-2	TGTGCCAGCAGGGCCGGTGGGGATCCTCTCTATGGCTACACCTTC	CASRAGGDPLYGYTF
TRBD2	TRBV20-1	.	TRBJ2-7	TGCAGTGCCCTACTAGCGAATGAGCAGTACTTC	CSALLANEQYF
TRBD1	TRBV5-1	once	TRBJ2-2	TGCGCCAGCAGCCCCGGGACAGGGGGAACCGGGGAGCTGTTTTTT	CASSPGTGGTGELFF
.	TRBV7-8	.	TRBJ1-2	TGTGCCAGCAGCCGCGGGGACGGCAACTATGGCTACACCTTC	CASSRGDGNYGYTF
.	TRBV20-1	.	TRBJ2-7	TGCAGTGCTAAAGGTGCGACTGAGCAGTACTTC	CSAKGATEQYF
.	TRBV23-1	.	TRBJ2-7	TGCGCCAGCAGTCAGCGTGACGCCAGGTACGAGCAGTACTTC	CASSQRDARYEQYF
TRBD2	TRBV5-1	.	TRBJ2-3	TGCGCCAGCAGCTTGGCACTAGCGGCGACAGATACGCAGTATTTT	CASSLALAATDTQYF
TRBD1	TRBV4-1	.	TRBJ2-1	TGCGCCAGCAGCCGCATAACAGGGGCCAATGAGCAGTTCTTC	CASSRITGANEQFF
.	TRBV11-2	.	TRBJ2-5	TGTGCCAGCAGCTTATCTTTTTCCGCGGAGCTGGGGACCCAGTACTTC	CASSLSFSAELGTQYF
TRBD2	TRBV6-1	.	TRBJ2-1	TGTGCCAGCAGTGATAGCGGGAGTAACAATGAGCAGTTCTTC	CASSDSGSNNEQFF
.	TRBV28	.	TRBJ2-1	TGTGCCAGCAGGCCCTTGGCCAAAACCCACAATGAGCAGTTCTTC	CASRPLAKTHNEQFF
.	TRBV7-2	.	TRBJ1-2	TGTGCCAGCAGCTTAGATAGCGCAGCCCCCTATGGCTACACCTTC	CASSLDSAAPYGYTF
.	TRBV10-3	.	TRBJ2-1	TGTGCCATCAGCCCGACTAGGGAGTACGATGAGCAGTTCTTC	CAISPTREYDEQFF
TRBD2	TRBV7-2	.	TRBJ2-2	TGTGCCAGCAGCTCGGGACTAGCGGGAGCGGTAGCCGGGGAGCTGTTTTTT	CASSSGLAGAVAGELFF
.	TRBV18	.	TRBJ1-3	TGTGCCAGCTCACCAGGCGCACAGGGTTTGGACGGAAACACCATATATTTT	CASSPGAQGLDGNTIYF
.	TRBV6-1	.	TRBJ2-3	TGTGCCAGCAGTGAAGCGCACGGTAGTTCCACAGATACGCAGTATTTT	CASSEAHGSSTDTQYF
TRBD2	TRBV10-2	.	TRBJ2-7	TGCGCCAGCAGTGAGCCCTCAGCGGGAGGGTACGAGCAGTACTTC	CASSEPSAGGYEQYF
.	TRBV6-1	once	TRBJ1-2	TGTGCCAGCAGTGTCCCGAGCCACTATGGCTACACCTTC	CASSVPSHYGYTF
TRBD2	TRBV27	once	TRBJ2-1	TGTGCCAGCAGTTCAAACGGACTAGCGGGAGGGGCCTACAATGAGCAGTTCTTC	CASSSNGLAGGAYNEQFF
TRBD2	TRBV11-3	.	TRBJ2-1	TGTGCCAGCAGCTTAGTCGGACTAGCGGGAAGCAATGAGCAGTTCTTC	CASSLVGLAGSNEQFF
.	TRBV6-5	.	TRBJ2-3	TGTGCCAGCAGTTACTCGAAGGATATGCGCACAGATACGCAGTATTTT	CASSYSKDMRTDTQYF
.	TRBV7-2	.	TRBJ2-7	TGTGCCAGCAGCCCACCTTTGCGGGGCCACGAGCAGTACTTC	CASSPPLRGHEQYF
TRBD1	TRBV7-2	.	TRBJ2-2	TGTGCCAGCAGCATGACAGGGGCCTCGAACACCGGGGAGCTGTTTTTT	CASSMTGASNTGELFF
.	TRBV6-1	.	TRBJ2-2	TGTGCCAGCAGAGTACAGCACACCGGGGAGCTGTTTTTT	CASRVQHTGELFF
TRBD2	TRBV18	.	TRBJ2-3	TGTGCCAGCTCACCAGGGAGGGGTTTTACAGATACGCAGTATTTT	CASSPGRGFTDTQYF
.	TRBV28	.	TRBJ2-1	TGTGCCAGCAGTTTAATCCCACAGGGCGAGGAGCAGTTCTTC	CASSLIPQGEEQFF
.	TRBV27	.	TRBJ1-3	TGTGCCAGCAGTTTAAGGCAGGGAAACACCATATATTTT	CASSLRQGNTIYF
TRBD1	TRBV4-1	.	TRBJ1-1	TGCGCCAGCAGTCCAGACAGGGACACTGAAGCTTTCTTT	CASSPDRDTEAFF
.	TRBV11-2	.	TRBJ1-3	TGTGCCAGCAGCTTGAATCAGGGAAACACCATATATTTT	CASSLNQGNTIYF
TRBD2	TRBV25-1	.	TRBJ2-5	TGTGCCAGCAGTGCTTCCCTCGGGAGGGCGGGTGAGACCCAGTACTTC	CASSASLGRAGETQYF
.	TRBV5-5	.	TRBJ1-5	TGTGCCAGCAGCTTGGAGGGCCTCTCGGGTCAGCCCCAGCATTTT	CASSLEGLSGQPQHF
TRBD2	TRBV27	.	TRBJ2-1	TGTGCCAGCACCCAATTAGGACTAGCGGGAGCCGATGAGCAGTTCTTC	CASTQLGLAGADEQFF
.	TRBV30	.	TRBJ2-7	TGTGCCGGGTCCGATGGGACGGCTGCTCCCTCCTACGAGCAGTACTTC	CAGSDGTAAPSYEQYF
.	TRBV6-1	once	TRBJ2-4	TGTGCCAGCAGTGGGGGACTAGCCAAAAACATTCAGTACTTC	CASSGGLAKNIQYF
TRBD1	TRBV11-3	.	TRBJ1-1	TGTGCCAGCAGCGACAGGGCTGAAGCTTTCTTT	CASSDRAEAFF
.	TRBV29-1	.	TRBJ1-2	TGCAGCGACCTGACAGGAAATGGGGATGGCTACACCTTC	CSDLTGNGDGYTF
.	TRBV7-9	.	TRBJ2-1	TGTGCCAGCAGCTTGGATTTTCCTAGCAATGAGCAGTTCTTC	CASSLDFPSNEQFF
.	TRBV4-1	.	TRBJ2-5	TGCGCCAGCAGCCAAGTACAAAGAAACCAAGAGACCCAGTACTTC	CASSQVQRNQETQYF
TRBD1	TRBV27	.	TRBJ2-1	TGTGCCAGCAGTCTCCACAGGACAGGGATAGCCTACAATGAGCAGTTCTTC	CASSLHRTGIAYNEQFF
TRBD2	TRBV7-9	.	TRBJ2-5	TGTGCCAGCAGCTTAGCGGCTAGCGGGCAAGAGACCCAGTACTTC	CASSLAASGQETQYF
TRBD2	TRBV5-6	.	TRBJ2-2	TGTGCCAGCAGCTTGGGTACTAGCGGGAGCCCCACCGGGGAGCTGTTTTTT	CASSLGTSGSPTGELFF
TRBD1	TRBV12-5	.	TRBJ2-3	TGTGCTAGTGGTACAGGGGACAACGAGGCGGATACGCAGTATTTT	CASGTGDNEADTQYF
TRBD2	TRBV5-4	.	TRBJ2-5	TGTGCCAGCAGCTTTGGACTAGCGGGAGCCAATGCGGAGACCCAGTACTTC	CASSFGLAGANAETQYF
TRBD2	TRBV7-2	.	TRBJ2-3	TGTGCCAGCAGCTTAGCGCCCAGGGGTGTAGCGGGAGGGGGTACGCAGTATTTT	CASSLAPRGVAGGGTQYF
.	TRBV18	.	TRBJ1-3	TGTGCCAGCTCACCACCGGCTTTCTCTGGAAACACCATATATTTT	CASSPPAFSGNTIYF
TRBD2	TRBV19	.	TRBJ2-2	TGTGCCAGTAATATGGGACTAGCGAACACCGGGGAGCTGTTTTTT	CASNMGLANTGELFF
TRBD2	TRBV4-2	.	TRBJ2-5	TGTGCCAGCCGCAAAAATGAGGGAGGGGTGGAGACCCAGTACTTC	CASRKNEGGVETQYF
.	TRBV28	.	TRBJ2-7	TGTGCCAGCAATTCCGGGTCCTACGAGCAGTACTTC	CASNSGSYEQYF
.	TRBV19	.	TRBJ2-1	TGTGCCAGTAGTATGGTCAGGAGCTCCTACAATGAGCAGTTCTTC	CASSMVRSSYNEQFF